This TCR beta chain was sequenced in a study of T cell responses to AZD1222 COVID-19 vaccine. Study findings and constraints: Possibly, clonal diversity was underestimated; donors were largely white British and included more females. Researchers report vaccine-associated CD4 TCRs spanning spike, with dominance at 160-218 and 743-854. Spike-specific TCR breadth and depth were elevated following two AZD1222 doses.

For this clone: Its antigen is unidentified.

Only in-frame clones appear in the TCRdb table, and some are missing; sequencing was by immunoSEQ multiplex PCR. The table shows under 150,000 clones, with roughly nine tenths occurring only once. This TCR was recovered from an adult who received the AZD1222 COVID-19 vaccine. Sequenced material: peripheral blood, taken 28 days after the second AZD1222 dose.

The CDR3 DNA reads as TGTGCCATCAGTGACAAGAGGGACTCTGGAAACACCATATATTTT. The encoded protein is CAISDKRDSGNTIYF. The chain is built from TRBV10-3 and TRBJ1-3; D is unclear. The CDR3 is 15 residues long. CDR1 is ENHRY, CDR2 SYGVKD, per germline. V lost 3 bases, J lost 0 bases, and 9 bases lay in between.